This passage covers 27 T cell receptor beta chains from one sample sequenced in a study of blood T cell repertoires in COVID-19. Clones were sequenced by immunoSEQ multiplex PCR, and TCRdb holds only the in-frame ones, with some missing. The sample contains under 250,000 clones, over 80% of which appear only once. Source material: peripheral blood. The receptor set was obtained from a woman aged 65 to 85 with active or convalescent COVID-19.

This chain joins TRBV3-1 (or the pseudogene TRBV3-2) and TRBJ2-1; 12 nucleotides match TRBD2. The J segment lost 7 bases and the V segment lost 4 bases, leaving 8 bases of the junction unmatched. CDR3 length: 16 residues. Germline loops: CDR1 LGHDT, CDR2 YNNKEL (reference sequence). Written as DNA, the CDR3 is TGTGCCAGCAGCCGACTAGCGGGAGACTGGCGGAATGAGCAGTTCTTC. Its protein product is CASSRLAGDWRNEQFF.

This sequence joins TRBV7-2 and TRBJ2-7, with TRBD1 matching 9 bases. Germline V gives CDR1 SGHTA, CDR2 FQGNSA. V gave up 6 bases and J gave up 0 bases; unmatched junction bases: 15. The CDR3 is 18 residues long. CDR3: CASSHRDRVLQGSYEQYF. CDR3 DNA sequence: TGTGCCAGCAGTCACCGGGACAGGGTCCTCCAGGGCTCCTACGAGCAGTACTTC.

V gene TRBV7-8 combines with J gene TRBJ2-4; 8 nucleotides agree with TRBD1. The CDR3 is 16 amino acids. V was pared by 4 bases and J by 1 base, with 6 bases of the junction left unmatched. CDR1 SGHVS and CDR2 FQNEAQ come from the germline V gene. CDR3 in DNA: TGTGCCAGCAGCTCCCAGGGGGCGAGGGCCAAAAACATTCAGTACTTC. Amino acids: CASSSQGARAKNIQYF.

The rearrangement joins TRBV11-2 to TRBJ2-2; 8 bases agree with TRBD1. V lost 5 bases, J lost 4 bases, and 18 bases stayed unmatched. Germline V CDR1 and CDR2: SGHAT, FQNNGV. This CDR3 is 19 amino acids long. Here the CDR3 DNA reads TGTGCCAGCAGCCCTACCTTCGGACAGGGAAAATCGGGCACCGGGGAGCTGTTTTTT. Protein sequence: CASSPTFGQGKSGTGELFF.

V is TRBV12-3 or TRBV12-4 and J is TRBJ1-2; no clear D. Trimming took off 3 bases at V and 7 bases at J, with 9 bases between the two ends. This CDR3 region has 12 residues. CDR3 residues: CASSFEVGGYTF. The CDR3 region has the DNA TGTGCCAGCAGTTTCGAGGTGGGTGGCTACACCTTC.

This chain links TRBV18 with TRBJ1-2; 8 bases map to TRBD1. Germline loops: CDR1 KGHSH, CDR2 LQKENI. The J segment lost 1 base and the V segment lost 5 bases, leaving 3 bases of the junction unmatched. The CDR3 covers 14 residues. The CDR3 region is CASSGTGSNYGYTF. The CDR3 nucleotides read TGTGCCAGCTCAGGGACAGGAAGTAACTATGGCTACACCTTC.

The chain couples TRBV2 to TRBJ1-4, with D possibly being TRBD1 (6 bases). The V gene's germline CDR1 is SNHLY and CDR2 FYNNEI. Between the trimmed V and J ends, which lost 5 bases and 5 bases, there was a span of 9 bases. The CDR3 extends over 13 amino acids. The CDR3 region has the DNA TGTGCCAGCAGTTGGCAGGGGAATGAAAAACTGTTTTTT. As protein: CASSWQGNEKLFF.

The chain joins TRBV7-2 to TRBJ1-2, with 7 nucleotides matching TRBD1. Germline V gene lookup returns CDR1 SGHTA and CDR2 FQGNSA. Trimming took 1 base from V and 3 from J; bases not matched to a gene: 8. The CDR3 runs 16 residues. The CDR3 region is CASSLGPGQYHYGYTF. Here the CDR3 DNA reads TGTGCCAGCAGCTTAGGGCCGGGACAGTATCACTATGGCTACACCTTC.

The V and J genes are TRBV18 and TRBJ2-7; TRBD1 matches 7 bases. V was pared by 3 bases and J by 5 bases, with 4 bases of the junction left unmatched. Germline CDR1 is KGHSH and CDR2 is LQKENI. The length of the CDR3 is 13 residues. The CDR3 loop is CASSPARGHEQYF. Written as DNA, the CDR3 is TGTGCCAGCTCACCGGCTAGGGGGCACGAGCAGTACTTC.

The V and J genes are TRBV3-1 (or the pseudogene TRBV3-2) and TRBJ1-2; 10 bases agree with TRBD1. The germline V gene encodes CDR1 LGHDT and CDR2 YNNKEL (reference sequence). Trimming cost V 2 bases and J 6 bases; bases outside gene matches: 6. This CDR3 is built from 15 residues. CDR3 sequence reads: CASSQWDRGGDGYTF. The CDR3 DNA sequence: TGTGCCAGCAGCCAATGGGACAGGGGAGGGGATGGCTACACCTTC.

This chain joins TRBV2 and TRBJ2-7; 7 nucleotides align to TRBD2. Germline V gives CDR1 SNHLY, CDR2 FYNNEI. The CDR3 loop spans 11 amino acids. J gave up 6 bases and V 4 bases, and 0 bases lay outside the gene matches. CDR3 region: CASSGGGEQYF. DNA for the CDR3: TGTGCCAGCAGTGGCGGGGGCGAGCAGTACTTC.

V and J are TRBV7-2 and TRBJ2-4; TRBD1 matches at 8 bases. V trimming: 0 bases; J trimming: 9 bases; junction bases outside the gene matches: 7. The CDR3 is made up of 15 amino acids. Germline V gene lookup returns CDR1 SGHTA and CDR2 FQGNSA. The CDR3 sequence: CASSLATGGWSIQYF. The DNA of the CDR3 is TGTGCCAGCAGCTTAGCCACAGGGGGTTGGAGCATTCAGTACTTC.

V is TRBV27 and J is TRBJ2-7, with D hard to call. Germline V gene sequence: CDR1 MNHEY, CDR2 SMNVEV (reference sequence). The CDR3 length is 13 residues. The ends were cut back, 4 bases at V and 0 bases at J, with 7 bases in the middle. The CDR3 protein is CASSSYGSYEQYF. CDR3 sequence (DNA): TGTGCCAGCAGTTCATACGGCTCCTACGAGCAGTACTTC.

This chain uses TRBV3-1 (or the pseudogene TRBV3-2) with TRBJ2-3; 8 nucleotides line up with TRBD2. CDR1 is LGHDT and CDR2 is YNNKEL in the germline V gene (reference sequence). Trimming cost V 8 bases and J 2 bases; bases outside gene matches: 3. This CDR3 is built from 13 residues. The CDR3 DNA reads TGTGCCAGCCGAGCGGGGGTCACAGATACGCAGTATTTT. Encoded protein: CASRAGVTDTQYF.

The chain joins TRBV6-5 to TRBJ1-4; 12 nucleotides agree with TRBD1. The V gene end was trimmed by 8 bases and the J gene end by 8 bases; junction bases not matched to a gene: 6. The CDR3 has 14 amino acids. Germline V gene data show CDR1 as MNHEY and CDR2 as SVGAGI. The CDR3 nucleotides are TGTGCCAGCGGGGGACAGGGGGCAGGGGAAAAACTGTTTTTT. Translated, it gives CASGGQGAGEKLFF.

The chain's CDR3 is CASSQETGVGTGELFF. CDR3 nucleotides: TGTGCCAGCAGCCAAGAAACGGGGGTGGGCACCGGGGAGCTGTTTTTT. V usage is TRBV4-2 and J usage is TRBJ2-2, with D tentatively TRBD2 (6 bases). Germline lookup yields CDR1 LGHNA and CDR2 YNFKEQ. There are 16 residues in the CDR3. V was cut by 0 bases and J by 4 bases, with 12 bases left in between.

In its sample, this clone was seen once. The gene calls are TRBV18 and TRBJ1-1, with D maybe TRBD1 (5 bases). The germline gives CDR1 KGHSH, CDR2 LQKENI. The length of the CDR3 is 18 residues. Trimming took off 2 bases at V and 6 bases at J, with 25 bases between the two ends. CDR3 bases: TGTGCCAGCTCACCAATGGAGGGCAATTTGGGGGTAGGCGCTGAAGCTTTCTTT. It yields the protein CASSPMEGNLGVGAEAFF.

A note on this clone: Different DNA sequences within this sample yield the same CDR3. The CDR3 loop is CASSVGTGSYNEQFF. Written as DNA, the CDR3 is TGTGCCAGCAGCGTTGGGACTGGCTCCTACAATGAGCAGTTCTTC. The J gene is TRBJ2-1, the V gene TRBV9; D is possibly TRBD2 (6 bases). Trimming took off 2 bases at V and 0 bases at J, with 9 bases between the two ends. CDR1 is SGDLS and CDR2 is YYNGEE in the germline V gene. The CDR3 consists of 15 residues.

The genes are TRBV28 and TRBJ1-3; 7 bases agree with TRBD1. The CDR3 is 18 residues long. Germline V gene data show CDR1 as MDHEN and CDR2 as SYDVKM. After removal of 3 bases from V and 3 bases from J, the junction contained 14 bases not matched to a gene. The CDR3 sequence is CASSFTRQGGFIGNTIYF. DNA for the CDR3: TGTGCCAGCAGTTTCACCCGACAGGGAGGTTTCATTGGAAACACCATATATTTT. Together with reference TRBV28 and TRBJ1-3, the CDR3 gives the full variable domain: DVKVTQSSRYLVKRTGEKVFLECVQDMDHENMFWYRQDPGLGLRLIYFSYDVKMKEKGDIPEGYSVSREKKERFSLILESASTNQTSMYLCASSFTRQGGFIGNTIYFGEGSWLTVV.

This chain uses TRBV7-2 with TRBJ1-5, with D possibly TRBD1 on 5 matching bases. CDR1 and CDR2 (germline): SGHTA, FQGNSA. This CDR3 contains 14 residues. V lost 2 bases and J lost 2, with 7 bases in between. DNA of the CDR3: TGTGCCAGCAGCTTACGGGGGGGCAATCAGCCCCAGCATTTT. Its translation is CASSLRGGNQPQHF.

CDR3 residues: CASSQPDRATEAFF. The CDR3 DNA follows: TGTGCCAGCAGCCAGCCGGACAGGGCCACTGAAGCTTTCTTT. The chain combines TRBV3-1 (or the pseudogene TRBV3-2) with TRBJ1-1, with 8 bases lining up with TRBD1. CDR3 size: 14 residues. The germline V gene has CDR1 LGHDT and CDR2 YNNKEL (reference sequence). V lost 3 bases to trimming and J lost 4 bases; unmatched junction nucleotides: 4.

The rearrangement uses TRBV5-1 and TRBJ2-5; D ambiguous. The germline V gene has CDR1 SGHRS and CDR2 YFSETQ. Trimming removed 5 bases at V and 4 bases at J, with 6 bases between. The CDR3 is 11 residues long. DNA of the CDR3: TGCGCCAGCAGTCTGGCAGAGACCCAGTACTTC. The encoded protein is CASSLAETQYF.

In its sample, this clone was seen a few times. V is TRBV4-2 and J is TRBJ2-1, with TRBD2 matching over 8 bases. The CDR3 is 16 residues long. The germline gives CDR1 LGHNA, CDR2 YNFKEQ. The V and J ends lost 2 bases and 8 bases, in that order; junction bases with no gene match: 11. Written as DNA, the CDR3 is TGTGCCAGCAGCCAATCGCTCGGGGGGGCCATTCATGAGCAGTTCTTC. Translation: CASSQSLGGAIHEQFF.

The chain is built from TRBV6-5 and TRBJ1-5; TRBD1 matches at 7 bases. The CDR3 loop spans 13 amino acids. V lost 7 bases and J lost 8; bases outside the gene matches: 8. In germline, CDR1 is MNHEY, CDR2 SVGAGI. CDR3 in DNA: TGTGCCAGCACTTGGGACAGATTAAAGCCCCAGCATTTT. It translates to CASTWDRLKPQHF.

The CDR3 is CASREGASGNTIYF. The CDR3 bases are TGTGCCAGCAGGGAGGGGGCATCTGGAAACACCATATATTTT. The J gene is TRBJ1-3, the V gene TRBV27; 7 positions agree with TRBD1. Germline loops: CDR1 MNHEY, CDR2 SMNVEV (reference sequence). The junction had 3 bases not matched to a gene; V was cut back by 6 bases and J by 1 base. The CDR3 totals 14 residues.

The chain links TRBV5-8 to TRBJ2-1; tentatively, D is TRBD2 (6 bases). Germline V gives CDR1 SGHTS, CDR2 YDEGEE. The CDR3 consists of 14 residues. Deletions cut 0 bases from V and 4 bases from J, with 8 bases between. This CDR3 is CASSLGDFYNEQFF. CDR3 bases: TGTGCCAGCAGCTTGGGGGACTTTTACAATGAGCAGTTCTTC. The variable domain in full, completed from reference TRBV5-8 and TRBJ2-1, reads EAGVTQSPTHLIKTRGQQATLRCSPISGHTSVYWYQQALGLGLQFLLWYDEGEERNRGNFPPRFSGRQFPNYSSELNVNALELEDSALYLCASSLGDFYNEQFFGPGTRLTVL.

The CDR3 region is CASRREVYEQYF. CDR3 nucleotides: TGTGCCAGCAGGCGAGAGGTCTACGAGCAGTACTTC. The chain recombines TRBV2 with TRBJ2-7; no definite D call. The CDR3 is made up of 12 amino acids. Germline V gene data show CDR1 as SNHLY and CDR2 as FYNNEI. Trimming took 6 bases from V and 3 from J, leaving 9 bases between them. Full variable domain (outside the CDR3, taken from reference TRBV2 and TRBJ2-7): EPEVTQTPSHQVTQMGQEVILRCVPISNHLYFYWYRQILGQKVEFLVSFYNNEISEKSEIFDDQFSVERPDGSNFTLKIRSTKLEDSAMYFCASRREVYEQYFGPGTRLTVT.